Described below is a single T cell receptor beta chain sequence and its context. As yet, its antigen is unknown. The germline V and J ends were trimmed by 6 bases and 8 bases, with 4 bases remaining between them. The CDR3 covers 10 residues. Germline V gene sequence: CDR1 SNHLY, CDR2 FYNNEI. The data derive from a study of blood T cells in healthy people across ages. Study-wide findings and caveats: Researchers report that TCR beta diversity correlated strongly with naive T cell percentage.

A second PCR of roughly 7 to 11 cycles used a sample-barcoded 5' primer and a J-beta primer mix. Each of the cDNA molecules was tagged by a template-switch adaptor with 12 random nucleotides. TCRdb ran MiXCR on the 5' RACE reads and lists one entry per CDR3 protein. The data contain roughly 2 million distinct CDR3 sequences, approximately 50% of them singletons. This receptor was taken from a woman aged 40 to 50 in good health. Sequencing input: blood. This chain links TRBV2 with TRBJ1-4; D gene unclear. CDR3 protein: CASRTEKLFF. DNA of the CDR3: TGTGCCAGCAGAACCGAAAAACTGTTTTTT.